A single sample gave rise to the 21 T cell receptor beta chains below, sequenced in a study of PD-L1 blockade in urothelial cancer. The sample's time point: peripheral blood 6 weeks after treatment start. Libraries were prepared by immunoSEQ multiplex PCR; TCRdb keeps only in-frame clonotypes and omits some of them. The sample includes under 25,000 clones, around four fifths of them seen just once. The sequenced sample was PBMCs, obtained around atezolizumab (anti-PD-L1) treatment. The source is a middle-aged man with urothelial cancer.

The chain employs TRBV29-1 and TRBJ1-1; 10 bases are shared with TRBD1. Germline V gene lookup returns CDR1 SQVTM and CDR2 ANQGSEA. CDR3 size: 13 residues. J was trimmed by 5 bases and V by 7 bases; bases with no gene match: 7. CDR3 amino acids: CSGWDRGYTEAFF. As DNA, the CDR3 is TGCAGCGGCTGGGACAGGGGATATACTGAAGCTTTCTTT. The entire variable domain, with the rest obtained from reference TRBV29-1 and TRBJ1-1, is as follows: SAVISQKPSRDICQRGTSLTIQCQVDSQVTMMFWYRQQPGQSLTLIATANQGSEATYESGFVIDKFPISRPNLTFSTLTVSNMSPEDSSIYLCSGWDRGYTEAFFGQGTRLTVV.

This sequence joins TRBV19 and TRBJ1-2, with 7 bases aligning to TRBD1. The CDR3 totals 14 residues. After removal of 4 bases from V and 1 base from J, the junction contained 3 bases not matched to a gene. Germline V gene data show CDR1 as LNHDA and CDR2 as SQIVND (reference sequence). The CDR3 DNA reads as TGTGCCAGTAGTACCGGGGACAGTAACTATGGCTACACCTTC. This gives the protein CASSTGDSNYGYTF.

V is TRBV18 and J is TRBJ2-3, with D uncertain. The germline CDR1 and CDR2 sequences are KGHSH and LQKENI. Trimming took off 5 bases at V and 6 bases at J, with 9 bases between the two ends. The CDR3 extends over 12 amino acids. Written as DNA, the CDR3 is TGTGCCAGCTCATCGATAGTGGATACGCAGTATTTT. Translating gives CASSSIVDTQYF.

The V call is TRBV11-3, the J call TRBJ2-3; TRBD2 matches at 9 bases. The CDR3 length is 16 residues. The J segment lost 4 bases and the V segment lost 3 bases, leaving 8 bases of the junction unmatched. The germline gives CDR1 SGHNT, CDR2 YENEEA. CDR3: CASSFGMAGGADTQYF. The CDR3 coding sequence is TGTGCCAGCAGCTTCGGAATGGCGGGGGGGGCAGATACGCAGTATTTT.

This chain joins TRBV27 and TRBJ2-7; 7 bases match TRBD2. V shed 3 bases, J shed 0 bases, and the junction held 5 bases outside the gene matches. Germline CDR1 reads MNHEY; CDR2 reads SMNVEV (reference sequence). The CDR3 has 15 residues. DNA for the CDR3: TGTGCCAGCAGTTTGGGAGGGGTGAGCTCCTACGAGCAGTACTTC. Its protein product is CASSLGGVSSYEQYF.

The chain recombines TRBV4-1 with TRBJ1-1; 9 positions agree with TRBD1. The CDR3 runs to 14 residues. Trimming removed 4 bases from V and 5 bases from J; junction bases left unmatched: 5. CDR1 is MGHRA and CDR2 is YSYEKL in the germline V gene. The CDR3 DNA reads as TGCGCCAGCAGCCCGGGACAGGGCTGGACTGAAGCTTTCTTT. Translation gives CASSPGQGWTEAFF.

This clone has a handful of counts. The J gene is TRBJ1-1, the V gene TRBV2, with 9 bases aligning to TRBD1. V trimming: 8 bases; J trimming: 11 bases; junction bases outside the gene matches: 9. The CDR3 covers 12 residues. Germline V CDR1 and CDR2: SNHLY, FYNNEI. The CDR3 DNA sequence: TGTGCCAGCGGACCCGGGACAGGGATCGCTTTCTTT. As protein: CASGPGTGIAFF. The full variable domain, in which reference TRBV2 and TRBJ1-1 provide the parts outside the CDR3, is EPEVTQTPSHQVTQMGQEVILRCVPISNHLYFYWYRQILGQKVEFLVSFYNNEISEKSEIFDDQFSVERPDGSNFTLKIRSTKLEDSAMYFCASGPGTGIAFFGQGTRLTVV.

The rearrangement joins TRBV5-1 to TRBJ2-1; 13 nucleotides match TRBD2. Germline CDR1 SGHRS, CDR2 YFSETQ. CDR3 length: 15 residues. V was clipped by 2 bases and J by 6 bases; unmatched bases: 2. The chain's CDR3 is CASSLTSGGANEQFF. CDR3 coding DNA: TGCGCCAGCAGCTTAACTAGCGGGGGGGCCAATGAGCAGTTCTTC.

This chain uses TRBV2 with TRBJ1-1; D unclear. V lost 4 bases and J lost 5, with 11 bases in between. The CDR3 totals 13 residues. The germline V gene has CDR1 SNHLY and CDR2 FYNNEI. CDR3 residues: CASSVRGRTEAFF. CDR3 coding DNA: TGTGCCAGCAGTGTTCGGGGTCGGACTGAAGCTTTCTTT.

The V gene is TRBV6-4, the J gene TRBJ2-2; D may be TRBD1 (6 bases). V lost 6 bases and J 3 bases, leaving 11 bases between the germline ends. CDR1 is MRHNA and CDR2 is SNTAGT in the germline V gene. This CDR3 has 14 residues. Here the CDR3 reads CASSRDTDTGELFF. The DNA for the CDR3 is TGTGCCAGCAGCCGGGACACTGACACCGGGGAGCTGTTTTTT.

This rearrangement joins TRBV27 to TRBJ1-5, with D unresolved. Trimming cost V 3 bases and J 6 bases, with 9 bases left between them. Germline lookup yields CDR1 MNHEY and CDR2 SMNVEV (reference sequence). The CDR3 contains 13 residues. In nucleotides, the CDR3 is TGTGCCAGCAGTTTCGGGGTAAGTCAGCCCCAGCATTTT. Residues: CASSFGVSQPQHF.

This sequence joins TRBV5-1 and TRBJ2-2; 11 bases are a match to TRBD2. CDR1 and CDR2 from the germline V gene are SGHRS and YFSETQ. The V segment lost 7 bases and the J segment 7 bases; nucleotides outside the gene matches: 9. The CDR3 consists of 15 residues. The CDR3 DNA follows: TGCGCCAGCTCCAATAGCGGGAGGGCCGGCGGGGAGCTGTTTTTT. It yields the protein CASSNSGRAGGELFF.

The chain combines TRBV4-1 with TRBJ2-1; D possibly corresponds to TRBD2 (6 bases). CDR1 and CDR2 (germline): MGHRA, YSYEKL. V was shortened by 4 bases and J by 0 bases, with 13 bases between the two germline ends. The CDR3 runs to 16 residues. Written as DNA, the CDR3 is TGCGCCAGCAGCCGAGTACTAGCCGGCTCCTACAATGAGCAGTTCTTC. This sequence encodes CASSRVLAGSYNEQFF.

Notes on this clone: At one of its ends the junction is not consistent with the germline gene, which may arise from a read error. The chain has TRBV7-7 and TRBJ2-5; 7 bases map to TRBD2. CDR1 SSHAT and CDR2 FNYEAQ come from the germline V gene (reference sequence). The CDR3 has 15 amino acids. The CDR3 bases are TGTGCTAGCAGCTTTAGCGGGCGGGGAGGAGAGACCCAGTACTTC. The encoded protein is CASSFSGRGGETQYF.

V usage is TRBV9 and J usage is TRBJ1-1; 7 bases fit TRBD1. CDR3 size: 15 residues. The ends lost 0 bases at V and 5 bases at J; junction bases unmatched: 7. CDR1 and CDR2 from the germline V gene are SGDLS and YYNGEE. CDR3 region: CASSVGGSGGTEAFF. The CDR3 coding sequence is TGTGCCAGCAGCGTAGGAGGGTCAGGGGGTACTGAAGCTTTCTTT.

This clone was seen just once. The V gene is TRBV14, the J gene TRBJ2-1; 13 bases align to TRBD2. The J segment lost 6 bases and the V segment lost 6 bases, leaving 5 bases of the junction unmatched. The CDR3 has 15 amino acids. Germline CDR1 is SGHDN and CDR2 is FVKESK. This chain's CDR3 is CASSQLAGGPNEQFF. As DNA, the CDR3 is TGTGCCAGCAGTCAACTAGCGGGGGGGCCCAATGAGCAGTTCTTC.

A few counts support this clone. This rearrangement joins TRBV7-8 to TRBJ2-1; 7 nucleotides line up with TRBD2. Germline V CDR1 and CDR2: SGHVS, FQNEAQ. This CDR3 region has 14 residues. V lost 3 bases to trimming and J lost 7 bases; unmatched junction nucleotides: 6. The CDR3, as DNA: TGTGCCAGCAGCTTGACTAGCAGTTGGAATGAGCAGTTCTTC. Its translation: CASSLTSSWNEQFF. Together with reference TRBV7-8 and TRBJ2-1, the CDR3 gives the full variable domain: GAGVSQSPRYKVAKRGQDVALRCDPISGHVSLFWYQQALGQGPEFLTYFQNEAQLDKSGLPSDRFFAERPEGSVSTLKIQRTQQEDSAVYLCASSLTSSWNEQFFGPGTRLTVL.

The chain recombines TRBV29-1 with TRBJ1-2; 8 bases align to TRBD1. Trimming cost V 3 bases and J 6 bases; bases outside gene matches: 12. CDR1 and CDR2 from the germline V gene are SQVTM and ANQGSEA. The CDR3 runs 15 residues. Here the CDR3 reads CSVDDGQGAWNGYTF. The CDR3 nucleotides are TGCAGCGTTGATGACGGCCAGGGGGCTTGGAATGGCTACACCTTC.

The CDR3 DNA reads TGCGCCAGCAGCCTGGGCGGGAGCACAGATACGCAGTATTTT. Amino acid sequence: CASSLGGSTDTQYF. The chain recombines TRBV5-1 with TRBJ2-3, with a weak D call TRBD2 (5 bases). CDR1 SGHRS and CDR2 YFSETQ come from the germline V gene. Trimming cost V 4 bases and J 0 bases, with 9 bases left between them. The CDR3 runs 14 residues.

J is TRBJ1-4 and V is TRBV5-1; TRBD1 aligns across 7 bases. The germline gives CDR1 SGHRS, CDR2 YFSETQ. Trimming took 4 bases from V and 2 from J; bases not matched to a gene: 5. The CDR3 length is 15 residues. The CDR3 region is CASSDRVGTNEKLFF. CDR3 nucleotide sequence: TGCGCCAGCAGCGACAGGGTTGGGACTAATGAAAAACTGTTTTTT.

The chain recombines TRBV18 with TRBJ2-2, with TRBD1 identical over 7 bases. The J segment lost 1 base and the V segment lost 4 bases, leaving 0 bases of the junction unmatched. Germline CDR1 and CDR2: KGHSH and LQKENI. The length of the CDR3 is 14 residues. CDR3: CASSRQGNTGELFF. CDR3 nucleotide sequence: TGTGCCAGCTCACGACAGGGGAACACCGGGGAGCTGTTTTTT.